The text below deals with one T cell receptor (beta chain). The CDR3 length is 18 residues. In germline, CDR1 is MDHEN, CDR2 SYDVKM. The trim removed 3 bases at V and 5 bases at J, leaving 15 bases unmatched. Libraries were prepared by immunoSEQ multiplex PCR; TCRdb keeps only in-frame clonotypes and omits some of them. The repertoire consists of roughly 1,800,000 clones, with about 95% occurring once and the leading ten covering 1.2%. The naive CD8 subset, CD45RO-negative cells positively selected for CCR7, excluded terminally differentiated effector memory CD45RA+ cells. The data originate from a study of shared clonotypes between healthy human individuals. Whole-study context: Per-donor plates numbered three CD4 naive, three CD4 memory, two CD8 naive and one CD8 memory.

The chain uses TRBV28 and TRBJ1-1; 10 bases agree with TRBD1. The source of this sequence is a young man in good health. Sequencing was done on a sample of naive CD8+ T cells sorted from blood. DNA for the CDR3: TGTGCCAGCAGTTTTTTAGGGACAGGGGCTCCTAGGTGGACTGAAGCTTTCTTT. It encodes CASSFLGTGAPRWTEAFF.